This section outlines one T cell receptor beta chain sequence together with its context. This sample was taken from a study of cytomegalovirus exposure and HLA in healthy donors. The study drew the donors from its approximately 120-subject validation cohort, separate from the approximately 700-subject first cohort. The ends lost 3 bases at V and 3 bases at J; junction bases unmatched: 7. The CDR3 spans 16 residues. Germline V gene data show CDR1 as ENHRY and CDR2 as SYGVKD. Only in-frame clones appear in the TCRdb table, and some are missing; sequencing was by immunoSEQ multiplex PCR. The repertoire holds under 140,000 clones, with about 92% as singletons.

The sample consisted of PBMCs. The rearrangement links TRBV10-3 to TRBJ2-1; 8 bases are shared with TRBD2. The clonotype was recovered from a woman aged 18-35 years in good health and CMV-seronegative. In DNA, the CDR3 is TGTGCCATCAGTGATCAAAGCGGGGGAGTCTACAATGAGCAGTTCTTC. Amino acid sequence: CAISDQSGGVYNEQFF.